These 30 T cell receptor beta chains share one sample of origin, sequenced in a study of T cell repertoires in cytomegalovirus infection. TCRdb reprocessed the reads via MiXCR and lists one record per CDR3 protein. Seen here are a few hundred thousand distinct CDR3 sequences, around 9.5% observed once, and the top ten hold 4.3%. Sequencing input: PBMCs. The receptors were sampled from a human donor in good health (CMV status not recorded). Some clones in this sample may be carry-over from other donors' samples.

The rearrangement uses TRBV28 and TRBJ1-5; 7 bases are a match to TRBD1. V was clipped by 2 bases and J by 0 bases; unmatched bases: 7. Per the germline V gene, CDR1 is MDHEN and CDR2 is SYDVKM. The CDR3 contains 17 residues. CDR3 amino acids: CASSLPWGQSSNQPQHF. The CDR3 nucleotides read TGTGCCAGCAGTTTACCCTGGGGACAGAGTAGCAATCAGCCCCAGCATTTT. Based on the CDR3 plus reference TRBV28 and TRBJ1-5, the full variable domain is DVKVTQSSRYLVKRTGEKVFLECVQDMDHENMFWYRQDPGLGLRLIYFSYDVKMKEKGDIPEGYSVSREKKERFSLILESASTNQTSMYLCASSLPWGQSSNQPQHFGDGTRLSIL.

This clonotype was observed many times. The CDR3 region is CASSFRGLPPFEQYF. The DNA of the CDR3 is TGTGCCAGCAGCTTTAGGGGGCTACCCCCCTTCGAGCAGTACTTC. The chain recombines TRBV7-2 with TRBJ2-7; 7 nucleotides align to TRBD1. In germline, CDR1 is SGHTA, CDR2 FQGNSA. The V gene end was trimmed by 3 bases and the J gene end by 6 bases; junction bases not matched to a gene: 11. CDR3 length: 15 residues.

This clonotype appeared a single time. This could be a read error, since a much larger clone is one nucleotide away. CDR3 coding DNA: TGCAGTGCCGTAGGGCAGGAGGGCCTGAATCAGCCCCAGCATTTT. Translated, it gives CSAVGQEGLNQPQHF. This rearrangement joins TRBV20-1 to TRBJ1-5; D is undetermined. Trimming removed 6 bases from V and 4 bases from J, with 19 bases in between. This CDR3 contains 15 residues. Per germline, CDR1 DFQATT and CDR2 SNEGSKA (reference sequence).

A few counts support this clonotype. The chain recombines TRBV20-1 with TRBJ1-2; possible D gene TRBD1, 6 bases. CDR1 DFQATT and CDR2 SNEGSKA come from the germline V gene (reference sequence). The CDR3 is made up of 13 amino acids. Deletions cut 0 bases from V and 6 bases from J, with 11 bases between. CDR3 sequence reads: CSARDRGGDGYTF. CDR3 coding DNA: TGCAGTGCTAGAGACAGGGGAGGAGATGGCTACACCTTC.

This sequence joins TRBV23-1 and TRBJ2-6, with no clear D. TRBV23-1 is an open reading frame whose function is uncertain. The V end was cut by 2 bases, the J end by 2 bases, with 19 bases between. The CDR3 is 19 amino acids. CDR3 sequence: CASSQREQSTGPGANVLTF. CDR3 bases: TGCGCCAGCAGTCAAAGGGAACAATCTACGGGCCCTGGGGCCAACGTCCTGACTTTC.

This clonotype has more than one count but fewer than ten. The V call is TRBV14, the J call TRBJ2-5; 7 nucleotides agree with TRBD2. The V segment lost 1 base and the J segment 9 bases; nucleotides outside the gene matches: 11. The CDR3 covers 15 residues. Germline CDR1 SGHDN, CDR2 FVKESK. The DNA for the CDR3 is TGTGCCAGCAGCCAAGTGAGAGCGGGGCCCTTGGCCCAGTACTTC. The encoded protein is CASSQVRAGPLAQYF.

There are many counts of this clonotype. The chain carries TRBV4-2 and TRBJ2-3, with TRBD2 matching over 12 bases. The CDR3 is made up of 16 amino acids. Losses at the gene ends were 4 bases for V and 5 bases for J; bases not matched to a gene: 7. Germline assignment: CDR1 LGHNA and CDR2 YNFKEQ. CDR3 residues: CASSPRTSGKVDTQYF. The CDR3, as DNA: TGTGCCAGCAGCCCCAGGACTAGCGGGAAGGTAGATACGCAGTATTTT.

This clonotype was picked up many times. This chain links TRBV11-2 with TRBJ1-1, with D unresolved. V was shortened by 5 bases and J by 8 bases, with 18 bases between the two germline ends. The CDR3 runs to 14 residues. Germline loops: CDR1 SGHAT, CDR2 FQNNGV. The CDR3: CASSRLRSVQEAFF. The CDR3, as DNA: TGTGCCAGCAGCCGCTTGCGATCGGTCCAGGAAGCTTTCTTT.

The chain is built from TRBV12-3 or TRBV12-4 and TRBJ2-7, with D possibly being TRBD2 (5 bases). This CDR3 region has 13 residues. V lost 1 base and J lost 5, with 9 bases in between. The CDR3 DNA reads as TGTGCCAGCAGTTTAGTAGGGAGCCACGAGCAGTACTTC. Amino acid sequence: CASSLVGSHEQYF.

This clonotype was detected many times. This chain links TRBV7-9 with TRBJ2-7, with D perhaps matching TRBD1 (5 bases). V was cut by 4 bases and J by 4 bases, with 20 bases left in between. CDR3 length equals 16 residues. Germline CDR1 reads SEHNR; CDR2 reads FQNEAQ (reference sequence). CDR3 bases: TGTGCCAGCAGCTCGATCGACAGTCCGGGTGGGTACGAGCAGTACTTC. Its translation: CASSSIDSPGGYEQYF.

As DNA, the CDR3 is TGTGCCAGCAGGTCTCTTACAGGGGGTTGGAATTCACCCCTCCACTTT. The encoded protein is CASRSLTGGWNSPLHF. The genes are TRBV5-3 and TRBJ1-6; the match to TRBD1 covers 8 bases. TRBV5-3 is an ORF for which the function is uncertain. V trimming: 8 bases; J trimming: 7 bases; junction bases outside the gene matches: 14. CDR3 length: 16 amino acids.

This clonotype has more than one count but fewer than ten. The chain couples TRBV7-2 to TRBJ2-5, with D possibly matching TRBD2 (7 bases). Germline CDR1 and CDR2: SGHTA and FQGNSA. This CDR3 spans 15 amino acids. Deletions cut 2 bases from V and 6 bases from J, with 16 bases between. Written as DNA, the CDR3 is TGTGCCAGCAGCTTAAGGGGGAGGGCCGGAAAGACCCAGTACTTC. The encoded protein is CASSLRGRAGKTQYF.

J is TRBJ2-7 and V is TRBV6-6; 13 bases map to TRBD2. Per the germline V gene, CDR1 is MNHNY and CDR2 is SVGAGI (reference sequence). With V trimmed by 5 bases and J by 7 bases, 8 bases remained unmatched. There are 15 residues in the CDR3. CDR3 in DNA: TGTGCCAGCAGTCCTATCGGACTAGCGGGAGTGGAGCAGTACTTC. Translating gives CASSPIGLAGVEQYF.

In its sample, this clonotype was seen a few times. The chain is built from TRBV11-2 and TRBJ1-2; D not certain. Germline CDR1 and CDR2: SGHAT and FQNNGV. The CDR3 is made up of 14 amino acids. Trimming took 6 bases from V and 1 from J, leaving 12 bases between them. CDR3 protein: CASSDLGGNYGYTF. The CDR3 region has the DNA TGTGCCAGCAGTGATCTGGGCGGTAACTATGGCTACACCTTC.

V gene TRBV12-3 or TRBV12-4 combines with J gene TRBJ1-1; possible D gene TRBD1, 6 bases. CDR3 length equals 13 residues. Between the trimmed V and J ends, which lost 6 bases and 5 bases, there was a span of 13 bases. CDR3 in DNA: TGTGCCAGCAGCGACAGGTTGGGGACTGAAGCTTTCTTT. Translated, it gives CASSDRLGTEAFF.

The chain links TRBV15 to TRBJ2-3; TRBD2 aligns across 9 bases. J was trimmed by 7 bases and V by 5 bases; bases with no gene match: 13. Germline CDR1 is LNHNV and CDR2 is YYDKDF (reference sequence). The CDR3 runs 16 residues. In DNA, the CDR3 is TGTGCCACCAGCGACAAGGGCGGGGGGGCCATATATACGCAGTATTTT. This translates into CATSDKGGGAIYTQYF.

Concerning this clonotype: This may stem from a read error, because a much larger clone lies one nucleotide away. The chain links TRBV11-2 to TRBJ2-2; weak D call: TRBD2 (5 bases). CDR3 length: 15 residues. Germline values: CDR1 SGHAT, CDR2 FQNNGV. In nucleotides, the CDR3 is TGTGCCAGCAGCTTGGGGTTCGGCGTCACCGGGGAGCTGTTGTTT. This translates into CASSLGFGVTGELLF.

The V call is TRBV29-1, the J call TRBJ1-2; maybe TRBD1 (5 bases). The CDR3 covers 13 residues. Trimming took off 7 bases at V and 6 bases at J, with 18 bases between the two ends. In germline, CDR1 is SQVTM, CDR2 ANQGSEA. DNA for the CDR3: TGCAGCGGGATGGACATCTATCAAAATGGCTACACCTTC. It is translated as CSGMDIYQNGYTF.

This clonotype was seen many times. The chain has TRBV19 and TRBJ1-5; D may be TRBD1 (6 bases). Deletions cut 2 bases from V and 6 bases from J, with 14 bases between. Germline CDR1 is LNHDA and CDR2 is SQIVND (reference sequence). CDR3 length equals 15 residues. The CDR3 DNA reads as TGTGCCAGTAGTATAAATCGGGCAGGGGCTCAGCCCCAGCATTTT. Translation gives CASSINRAGAQPQHF.

The chain is built from TRBV27 and TRBJ2-1; D remains unclear. V gave up 3 bases and J gave up 0 bases, with 12 bases separating them. Germline V gives CDR1 MNHEY, CDR2 SMNVEV (reference sequence). CDR3 length: 16 amino acids. DNA for the CDR3: TGTGCCAGCAGTTTCCAATGGCGGCACTCCTACAATGAGCAGTTCTTC. This translates into CASSFQWRHSYNEQFF.

This clonotype was recorded many times. The gene calls are TRBV7-2 and TRBJ1-1; 12 bases are a match to TRBD1. Unmatched junction bases numbered 5, after V lost 6 bases and J lost 3 bases. The germline gives CDR1 SGHTA, CDR2 FQGNSA. The CDR3 length is 15 residues. The CDR3 here is CASRRGTGGYTEAFF. The CDR3 nucleotides are TGTGCCAGCAGGAGGGGGACAGGGGGCTACACTGAAGCTTTCTTT.

The genes are TRBV29-1 and TRBJ2-3, with D perhaps TRBD1 (5 bases). This CDR3 region has 16 residues. V lost 4 bases, J lost 0 bases, and 17 bases lay in between. Germline V CDR1 and CDR2: SQVTM, ANQGSEA. The CDR3 coding sequence is TGCAGCGTTGTTCGCGCTGTGCCAGGGAGCACAGATACGCAGTATTTT. Protein product: CSVVRAVPGSTDTQYF.

The chain combines TRBV6-8 with TRBJ2-7; no firm D call. The germline gives CDR1 MNHGY, CDR2 SAAAGT. The CDR3 spans 11 residues. Trimming took 5 bases from V and 4 from J, leaving 6 bases between them. The CDR3 loop is CASSNLYEQYF. In DNA form, the CDR3 reads TGTGCCAGCAGTAACCTTTACGAGCAGTACTTC.

This clonotype was recorded at least ten times. The rearrangement uses TRBV4-3 and TRBJ2-1; D remains unclear. CDR1 and CDR2 from the germline V gene are LGHNA and YSLEER. The CDR3 runs 14 residues. V was cut by 0 bases and J by 8 bases, with 11 bases left in between. CDR3 sequence: CASSQDIATDEQFF. CDR3 sequence (DNA): TGCGCCAGCAGCCAAGATATCGCTACTGATGAGCAGTTCTTC.

A few counts support this clonotype. The gene calls are TRBV7-3 and TRBJ2-1; 9 bases align to TRBD2. V was pared by 0 bases and J by 6 bases, with 9 bases of the junction left unmatched. Germline V gene data show CDR1 as SGHTA and CDR2 as FQGTGA. The CDR3 runs 17 residues. The CDR3 DNA reads TGTGCCAGCAGCTTAACGTCGGCTAGCGGGGCTGTCAATGAGCAGTTCTTC. Amino acids: CASSLTSASGAVNEQFF.

This clonotype appeared many times. J is TRBJ2-7 and V is TRBV12-3 or TRBV12-4; the match to TRBD2 covers 14 bases. There are 20 residues in the CDR3. The ends lost 6 bases at V and 1 base at J; junction bases unmatched: 17. The CDR3 protein is CASSHKLGTSGGTRSYEQYF. CDR3 nucleotides: TGTGCCAGCAGCCACAAATTGGGGACTAGCGGGGGCACTCGTTCCTACGAGCAGTACTTC.

To note about this clonotype: An end of the junction does not agree with germline; a read error may underlie this. The chain is built from TRBV20-1 and TRBJ1-4; no definite D call. Germline V gene data show CDR1 as DFQATT and CDR2 as SNEGSKA (reference sequence). The CDR3 has 14 amino acids. The CDR3 loop reads CIARDLRTNEKLFF. CDR3 bases: TGCATTGCTAGAGATTTGCGAACTAATGAAAAACTGTTTTTT.

This clonotype was recorded a few times. The chain has TRBV19 and TRBJ2-5; D call uncertain. This CDR3 is built from 15 residues. The germline gives CDR1 LNHDA, CDR2 SQIVND (reference sequence). Trimming removed 5 bases at V and 5 bases at J, with 18 bases between. The CDR3 DNA reads as TGTGCCAGTAGTCCCCGGGCCCCTCAGGCGGAGACCCAGTACTTC. Translating gives CASSPRAPQAETQYF.

Remarks on this clonotype: Germline and junction disagree at one end, which may indicate a read error. The genes are TRBV7-9 and TRBJ2-1, with no clear D. The CDR3 has 11 residues. Germline V CDR1 and CDR2: SEHNR, FQNEAQ (reference sequence). The CDR3 region is CASSLATPAYF. The CDR3 DNA reads as TGTGCCAGCAGCTTAGCAACGCCTGCTTACTTC. Variable domain in full (rest from reference TRBV7-9 and TRBJ2-1): DTGVSQNPRHKITKRGQNVTFRCDPISEHNRLYWYRQTLGQGPEFLTYFQNEAQLEKSRLLSDRFSAERPKGSFSTLEIQRTEQGDSAMYLCASSLATPAYFGPGTRLTVL.

V is TRBV5-1 and J is TRBJ2-3; 13 nucleotides align to TRBD2. The J segment lost 2 bases and the V segment lost 3 bases, leaving 6 bases of the junction unmatched. The V gene's germline CDR1 is SGHRS and CDR2 YFSETQ. CDR3 length: 17 amino acids. CDR3: CASSYQTSGGITDTQYF. CDR3 sequence (DNA): TGCGCCAGCAGCTATCAGACTAGCGGGGGGATCACAGATACGCAGTATTTT.